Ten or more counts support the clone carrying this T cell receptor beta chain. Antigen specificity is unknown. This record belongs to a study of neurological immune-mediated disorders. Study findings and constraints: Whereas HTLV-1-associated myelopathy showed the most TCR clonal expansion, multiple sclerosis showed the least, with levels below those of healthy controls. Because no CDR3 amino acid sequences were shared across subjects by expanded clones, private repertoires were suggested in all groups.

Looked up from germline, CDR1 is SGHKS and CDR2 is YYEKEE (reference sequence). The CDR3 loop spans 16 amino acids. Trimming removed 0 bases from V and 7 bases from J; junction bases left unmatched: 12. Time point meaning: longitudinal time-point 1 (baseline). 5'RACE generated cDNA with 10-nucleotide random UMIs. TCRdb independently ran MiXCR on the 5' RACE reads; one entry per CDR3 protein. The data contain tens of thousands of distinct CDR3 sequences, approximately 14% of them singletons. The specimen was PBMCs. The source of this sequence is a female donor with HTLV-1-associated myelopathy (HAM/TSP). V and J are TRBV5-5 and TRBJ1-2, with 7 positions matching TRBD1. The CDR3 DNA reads TGTGCCAGCAGCTTGGGAACAGGGGTGACTCAGGGTGGCTACACCTTC. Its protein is CASSLGTGVTQGGYTF.